This record covers a single T cell receptor beta chain. No antigen is known for it. Trimming removed 1 base at V and 3 bases at J, with 13 bases between. CDR1 and CDR2 (germline): MGHRA, YSYEKL. This CDR3 region has 15 residues. This entry comes from a study of siplizumab effects on memory and regulatory T cells. Study-level findings and limits: Confirmation that proliferating Tregs from siplizumab cultures had suppressive function was not obtained. Roughly 80-97% of proliferating CD4+ or CD8+ clones lacked an assignable naive or memory phenotype. Naive T cells seemed more diverse than memory cells and seemed major alloresponse contributors.

The protocol was immunoSEQ multiplex PCR, while the TCRdb copy is restricted to in-frame clones and leaves out a portion. The profile shows tens of thousands of clones, 93% of them singletons. The J gene is TRBJ2-7, the V gene TRBV4-1; TRBD2 might be the D (7 bases). The receptor comes from a human donor in good health. The sample comprised CD8+ T cells sorted from blood. The CDR3 DNA follows: TGCGCCAGCAGCCAAGCGGAGGGGGGGTTCTACGAGCAGTACTTC. Translated, it gives CASSQAEGGFYEQYF.